Below are 6 T cell receptor beta chains sequenced from a single sample in a study of Ad26.COV2.S vaccination and SARS-CoV-2 variants. The method was immunoSEQ multiplex PCR; TCRdb's version includes in-frame clones alone and lacks a portion of them. The repertoire holds around 300,000 clones, with around nine tenths as singletons. Sample treatment: 15 to 20 received Ad26.COV2.S at low or high dose, single or two shots; about 5 received placebo; per-sample allocation not given. The investigators took samples on day 63 after the first vaccine or placebo injection. Material: peripheral blood, obtained in a trial of Ad26.COV2.S vaccine versus placebo. The receptors derive from a person between 18 and 65 years old who received the Ad26.COV2.S COVID-19 vaccine or a placebo.

This chain joins TRBV5-1 and TRBJ2-1; 7 bases map to TRBD2. This CDR3 spans 12 amino acids. Germline V gene sequence: CDR1 SGHRS, CDR2 YFSETQ. Trimming at V came to 4 bases and at J to 6 bases, leaving 1 base not matched to a gene. The CDR3 DNA reads TGCGCCAGCAGCAGGACTAGCAATGAGCAGTTCTTC. Amino acid sequence: CASSRTSNEQFF.

V usage is TRBV28 and J usage is TRBJ1-3; unclear D gene. Germline-derived CDR1 and CDR2 are MDHEN and SYDVKM. Trimming took 1 base from V and 0 from J, leaving 13 bases between them. CDR3 size: 17 residues. The CDR3 region is CASSLSPGSSSGNTIYF. The CDR3 DNA sequence: TGTGCCAGCAGTTTATCTCCGGGCAGCAGCTCTGGAAACACCATATATTTT.

The V gene is TRBV11-1, the J gene TRBJ1-5, with D perhaps matching TRBD1 (6 bases). Trimming took off 4 bases at V and 4 bases at J, with 11 bases between the two ends. Germline V lookup: CDR1 SGHAT, CDR2 FQDESV (reference sequence). The length of the CDR3 is 14 residues. The CDR3 nucleotides read TGTGCCAGCAGCTCCGGACAGCCAAATCAGCCCCAGCATTTT. Protein: CASSSGQPNQPQHF.

The CDR3 reads CASTPGASIWAGELFF. The DNA for the CDR3 is TGTGCCAGCACCCCCGGAGCGTCCATATGGGCCGGGGAGCTGTTTTTT. The V call is TRBV6-6, the J call TRBJ2-2; D is unresolved. Germline V gives CDR1 MNHNY, CDR2 SVGAGI (reference sequence). Trimming removed 7 bases from V and 6 bases from J, with 21 bases in between. The CDR3 spans 16 residues.

The rearrangement joins TRBV5-6 to TRBJ2-6; TRBD1 matches 12 bases. There are 18 residues in the CDR3. Germline-derived CDR1 and CDR2 are SGHDT and YYEEEE. Losses at the gene ends were 4 bases for V and 1 base for J; bases not matched to a gene: 6. The CDR3 DNA follows: TGTGCCAGCAGCCCCGGGACAGGGGGCGCTTCTGGGGCCAACGTCCTGACTTTC. Encoded protein: CASSPGTGGASGANVLTF.

This chain joins TRBV11-2 and TRBJ1-1; D unclear. In germline, CDR1 is SGHAT, CDR2 FQNNGV. Trimming cost V 0 bases and J 0 bases, with 8 bases left between them. The CDR3 has 15 amino acids. CDR3 region: CASSLERGLNTEAFF. The DNA of the CDR3 is TGTGCCAGCAGCTTAGAACGGGGTCTGAACACTGAAGCTTTCTTT.